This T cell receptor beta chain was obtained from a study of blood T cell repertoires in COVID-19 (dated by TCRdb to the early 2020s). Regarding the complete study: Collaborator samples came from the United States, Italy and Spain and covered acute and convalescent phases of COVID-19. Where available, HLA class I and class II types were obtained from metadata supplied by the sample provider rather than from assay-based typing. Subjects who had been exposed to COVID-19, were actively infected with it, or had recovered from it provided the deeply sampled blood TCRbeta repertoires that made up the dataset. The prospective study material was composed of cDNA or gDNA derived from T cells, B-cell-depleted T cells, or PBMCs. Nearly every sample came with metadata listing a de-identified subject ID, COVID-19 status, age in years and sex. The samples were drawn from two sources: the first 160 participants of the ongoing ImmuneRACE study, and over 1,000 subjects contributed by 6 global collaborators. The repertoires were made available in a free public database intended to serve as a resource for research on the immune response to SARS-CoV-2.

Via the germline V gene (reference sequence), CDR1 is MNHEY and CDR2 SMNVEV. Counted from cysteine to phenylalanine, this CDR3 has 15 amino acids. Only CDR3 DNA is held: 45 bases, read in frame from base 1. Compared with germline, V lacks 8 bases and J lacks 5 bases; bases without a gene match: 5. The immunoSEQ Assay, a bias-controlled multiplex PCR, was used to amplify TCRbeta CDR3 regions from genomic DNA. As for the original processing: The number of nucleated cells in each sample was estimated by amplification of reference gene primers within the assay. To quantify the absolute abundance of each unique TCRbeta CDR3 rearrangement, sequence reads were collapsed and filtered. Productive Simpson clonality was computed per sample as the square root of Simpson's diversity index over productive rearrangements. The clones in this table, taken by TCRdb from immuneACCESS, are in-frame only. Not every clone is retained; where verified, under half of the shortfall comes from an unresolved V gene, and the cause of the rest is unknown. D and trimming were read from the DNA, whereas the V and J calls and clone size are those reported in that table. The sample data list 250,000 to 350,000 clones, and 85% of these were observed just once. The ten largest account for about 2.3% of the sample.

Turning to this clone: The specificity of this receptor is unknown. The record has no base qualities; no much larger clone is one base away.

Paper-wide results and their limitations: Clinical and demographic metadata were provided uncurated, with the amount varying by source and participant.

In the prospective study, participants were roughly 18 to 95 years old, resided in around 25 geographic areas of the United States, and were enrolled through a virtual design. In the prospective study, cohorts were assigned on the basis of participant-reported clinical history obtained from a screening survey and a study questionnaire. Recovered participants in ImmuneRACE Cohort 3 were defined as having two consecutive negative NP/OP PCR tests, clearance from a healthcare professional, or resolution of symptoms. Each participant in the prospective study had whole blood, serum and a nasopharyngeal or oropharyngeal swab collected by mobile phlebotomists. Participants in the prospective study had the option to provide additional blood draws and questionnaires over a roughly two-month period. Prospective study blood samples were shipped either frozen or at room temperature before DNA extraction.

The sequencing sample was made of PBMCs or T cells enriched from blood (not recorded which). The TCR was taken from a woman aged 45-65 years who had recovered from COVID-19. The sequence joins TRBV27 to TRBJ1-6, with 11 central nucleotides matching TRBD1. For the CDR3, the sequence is CASGQGAFDNSPLHF. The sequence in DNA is TGTGCCAGCGGACAGGGGGCGTTTGATAATTCACCCCTCCACTTT.